This T cell receptor (beta chain) came from a study of blood T cell repertoires in COVID-19. In the study overall: Sources were T cells, B-cell-depleted T cells, or PBMCs; the material itself was cDNA or gDNA.

Per germline, CDR1 LNHDA and CDR2 SQIVND (reference sequence). This CDR3 region has 14 residues. Trimming pared 4 bases from V and 1 base from J, leaving 10 bases between. Per the authors' pipeline: From reference gene primer amplification, estimates of nucleated cell counts were derived. Assay used: immunoSEQ multiplex PCR; TCRdb lists only in-frame clones, some missing. Clone size and V and J calls were adopted from that table, with D and trimming inferred from the DNA. The sample includes roughly 410,000 clones, 70% to 90% seen only once; the top ten take under 2%. Seattle enrolled patients during active infection and tracked them longitudinally.

Sequences were obtained from peripheral blood. The receptor was derived from a woman aged 35 to 49 with COVID-19, enrolled during active disease. This chain connects TRBV19 to TRBJ1-1; tentative D call: TRBD1 (5 bases). The CDR3 loop reads CASSTGTQNTEAFF. The CDR3 DNA sequence: TGTGCCAGTAGTACCGGGACTCAGAACACTGAAGCTTTCTTT.